The 11 T cell receptor beta chains in this list originate from one sample, sequenced in a study of cytomegalovirus exposure and HLA in healthy donors. Primers for the PCR totalled 60 Vbeta and 13 Jbeta. The protocol was immunoSEQ multiplex PCR, while the TCRdb copy is restricted to in-frame clones and leaves out a portion. The data hold approximately 170,000 clones, with approximately 81% observed a single time. Source material: PBMCs. Source of these receptors: a boy between 2 and 10 years old in good health and CMV-seronegative.

This rearrangement joins TRBV28 to TRBJ2-7, with a weak D call TRBD1 (5 bases). The germline gives CDR1 MDHEN, CDR2 SYDVKM. Trimming cost V 6 bases and J 4 bases, with 22 bases left between them. The CDR3 has 16 amino acids. This CDR3 reads CASSYDLRTRTYEQYV. For the CDR3, the DNA is TGTGCCAGCAGCTATGACCTTAGGACACGTACTTACGAGCAGTACGTC.

About this clone itself: At one end, the junction sequence differs from germline, possibly due to a read error. The rearrangement links TRBV7-9 to TRBJ2-7, with TRBD1 matching over 7 bases. This CDR3 region has 14 residues. Germline CDR1 reads SEHNR; CDR2 reads FQNEAQ (reference sequence). The CDR3 sequence: CSSSYPGTEYEQYF. For the CDR3, the DNA is TGTTCCAGCAGCTACCCCGGGACAGAATACGAGCAGTACTTC.

V gene TRBV6-4 combines with J gene TRBJ1-1; no clear D. V was cut by 5 bases and J by 0 bases, with 7 bases left in between. The CDR3 has 13 residues. Germline V gives CDR1 MRHNA, CDR2 SNTAGT. The CDR3 DNA is TGTGCCAGCAGTACTACAATGAACACTGAAGCTTTCTTT. It codes for CASSTTMNTEAFF.

V and J are TRBV9 and TRBJ1-1; no reliable D call. Trimming removed 0 bases from V and 2 bases from J, with 8 bases in between. In germline, CDR1 is SGDLS, CDR2 YYNGEE. The CDR3 extends over 14 amino acids. CDR3 nucleotide sequence: TGTGCCAGCAGCGTAGCCACAGCCAACACTGAAGCTTTCTTT. It encodes CASSVATANTEAFF. Looking up the rest from reference TRBV9 and TRBJ1-1 gives the full variable domain: DSGVTQTPKHLITATGQRVTLRCSPRSGDLSVYWYQQSLDQGLQFLIQYYNGEERAKGNILERFSAQQFPDLHSELNLSSLELGDSALYFCASSVATANTEAFFGQGTRLTVV.

V gene TRBV7-9 combines with J gene TRBJ1-2, with 8 bases matching TRBD1. The CDR3 loop spans 15 amino acids. J gave up 6 bases and V 4 bases, and 10 bases lay outside the gene matches. The germline V gene has CDR1 SEHNR and CDR2 FQNEAQ (reference sequence). In nucleotides, the CDR3 is TGTGCCAGCAGCTCGGACAGGGATCTCTGGGATGGCTACACCTTC. Encoded protein: CASSSDRDLWDGYTF.

The J gene is TRBJ2-7, the V gene TRBV11-2; 8 bases fit TRBD1. Germline loops: CDR1 SGHAT, CDR2 FQNNGV. Germline trimming cut 1 base from V and 4 bases from J; bases unmatched to any gene: 3. The CDR3 loop spans 14 amino acids. The CDR3 bases are TGTGCCAGCAGCTTAGGGACAGGGCCTTACGAGCAGTACGTC. It is translated as CASSLGTGPYEQYV.

The chain employs TRBV11-3 and TRBJ2-5; tentatively, D is TRBD2 (5 bases). CDR3 length equals 13 residues. CDR1 and CDR2 from the germline V gene are SGHNT and YENEEA. Trimming removed 1 base at V and 9 bases at J, with 12 bases between. The CDR3 bases are TGTGCCAGCAGCTTAGGGGCCAACGGGGCCCAGTACTTC. This sequence encodes CASSLGANGAQYF.

The rearrangement links TRBV19 to TRBJ2-5, with 8 bases that match TRBD1. This CDR3 is 15 amino acids long. Germline CDR1 reads LNHDA; CDR2 reads SQIVND (reference sequence). Unmatched junction bases numbered 6, after V lost 5 bases and J lost 1 base. CDR3 residues: CASSLRQGAQETQYF. The CDR3 DNA sequence: TGTGCCAGTAGTCTCCGGCAGGGGGCCCAAGAGACCCAGTACTTC.

This chain connects TRBV9 to TRBJ2-3; TRBD2 agrees at 13 bases. CDR1 is SGDLS and CDR2 is YYNGEE in the germline V gene. The V segment lost 0 bases and the J segment 2 bases; nucleotides outside the gene matches: 3. The CDR3 is 17 residues long. The CDR3 sequence is CASSVEGTSGTTDTQYF. The CDR3 nucleotides are TGTGCCAGCAGCGTAGAAGGGACTAGCGGGACCACAGATACGCAGTATTTT.

The CDR3 reads CASRFGQGSNQPQHF. In DNA, the CDR3 is TGTGCCAGCAGGTTTGGACAGGGTAGTAATCAGCCCCAGCATTTT. V gene TRBV6-1 combines with J gene TRBJ1-5; 8 bases are a match to TRBD1. Germline loops: CDR1 MNHNS, CDR2 SASEGT. V was pared by 6 bases and J by 4 bases, with 8 bases of the junction left unmatched. This CDR3 has 15 residues.

The chain employs TRBV28 and TRBJ2-1; a weak D match, TRBD2 (6 bases). V was trimmed by 6 bases and J by 6 bases, leaving 12 bases between them. This CDR3 comprises 13 residues. The germline V gene has CDR1 MDHEN and CDR2 SYDVKM. CDR3 sequence (DNA): TGTGCCAGCAGCCCCGGAGGGAGCAATGAGCAGTTCTTC. Translated, it gives CASSPGGSNEQFF.